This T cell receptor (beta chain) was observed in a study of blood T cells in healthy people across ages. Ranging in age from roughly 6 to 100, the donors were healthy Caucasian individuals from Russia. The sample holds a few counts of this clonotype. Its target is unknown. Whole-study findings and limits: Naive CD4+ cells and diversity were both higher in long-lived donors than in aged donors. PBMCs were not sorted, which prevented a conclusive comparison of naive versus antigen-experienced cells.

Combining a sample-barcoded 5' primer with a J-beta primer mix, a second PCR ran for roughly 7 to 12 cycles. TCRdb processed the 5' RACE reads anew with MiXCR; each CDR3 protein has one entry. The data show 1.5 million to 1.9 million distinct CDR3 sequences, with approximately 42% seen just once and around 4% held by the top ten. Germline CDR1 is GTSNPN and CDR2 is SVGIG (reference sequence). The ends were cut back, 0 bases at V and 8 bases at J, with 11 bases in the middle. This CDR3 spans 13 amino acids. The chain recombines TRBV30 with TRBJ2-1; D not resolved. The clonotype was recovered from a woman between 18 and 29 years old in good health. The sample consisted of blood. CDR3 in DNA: TGTGCCTGGAGTGTACAGTCCCTGGATGAGCAGTTCTTC. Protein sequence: CAWSVQSLDEQFF.